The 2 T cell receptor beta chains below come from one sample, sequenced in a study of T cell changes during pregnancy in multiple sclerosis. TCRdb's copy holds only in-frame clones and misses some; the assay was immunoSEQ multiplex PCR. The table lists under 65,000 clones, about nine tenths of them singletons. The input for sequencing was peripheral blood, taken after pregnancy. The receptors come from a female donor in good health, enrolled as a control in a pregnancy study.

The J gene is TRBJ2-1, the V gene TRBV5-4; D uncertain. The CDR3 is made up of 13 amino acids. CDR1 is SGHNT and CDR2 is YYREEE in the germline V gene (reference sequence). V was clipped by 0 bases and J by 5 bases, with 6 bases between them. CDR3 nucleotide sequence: TGTGCCAGCAGCTTGGCGCTAGACAATGAGCAGTTCTTC. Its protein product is CASSLALDNEQFF.

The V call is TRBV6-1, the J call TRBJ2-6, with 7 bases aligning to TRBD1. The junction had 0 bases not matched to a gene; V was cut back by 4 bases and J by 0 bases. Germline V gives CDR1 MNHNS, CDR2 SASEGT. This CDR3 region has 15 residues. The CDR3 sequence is CASSGQGSGANVLTF. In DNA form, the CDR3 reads TGTGCCAGCAGTGGACAGGGCTCTGGGGCCAACGTCCTGACTTTC.